Listed here are 15 T cell receptor beta chains from one sample, sequenced in a study of T cell responses to AZD1222 COVID-19 vaccine. Assay used: immunoSEQ multiplex PCR; TCRdb lists only in-frame clones, some missing. Among roughly 130,000 clones listed, about nine tenths were seen once. Sequencing used peripheral blood, obtained on day 0 of AZD1222 vaccination. These receptors originate from an adult in good health.

CDR3 residues: CASSPGKENSPLHF. The CDR3 bases are TGTGCCAGCTCACCCGGGAAGGAAAATTCACCCCTCCACTTT. The chain is built from TRBV18 and TRBJ1-6; D uncertain. Trimming stripped 3 bases from V and 7 bases from J, with 10 bases between. CDR1 is KGHSH, CDR2 LQKENI, per germline. This CDR3 is built from 14 residues.

The V gene is TRBV7-2, the J gene TRBJ1-1, with D possibly matching TRBD1 (5 bases). The V gene lost 7 bases and the J gene lost 5 bases, with 14 bases spanning the gap. Per the germline V gene, CDR1 is SGHTA and CDR2 is FQGNSA. CDR3 length: 13 amino acids. The CDR3 sequence is CASTPGGSTEAFF. The DNA of the CDR3 is TGTGCCAGCACCCCGGGGGGGAGTACTGAAGCTTTCTTT.

The chain links TRBV10-2 to TRBJ1-4; D gene ambiguous. The germline V gene has CDR1 WSHSY and CDR2 SAAADI. The CDR3 has 13 amino acids. Trimming removed 0 bases at V and 4 bases at J, with 3 bases between. As DNA, the CDR3 is TGCGCCAGCAGTGAGTCCGTTAATGAAAAACTGTTTTTT. Amino acids: CASSESVNEKLFF.

The V call is TRBV7-9, the J call TRBJ2-7, with D possibly TRBD1 on 5 matching bases. Germline V gene lookup returns CDR1 SEHNR and CDR2 FQNEAQ (reference sequence). The CDR3 spans 11 residues. V lost 4 bases to trimming and J lost 9 bases, with 10 bases between them. The CDR3 loop reads CASSSQGAQYF. The CDR3 nucleotides read TGTGCCAGCAGCTCCCAGGGTGCGCAGTACTTC.

This clone was counted a single time. This rearrangement joins TRBV12-3 or TRBV12-4 to TRBJ2-1, with a tentative D call TRBD1 (5 bases). V was clipped by 3 bases and J by 8 bases, with 11 bases between them. CDR3 size: 13 residues. The CDR3 loop is CASSLGPRDEQFF. As DNA, the CDR3 is TGTGCCAGCAGTTTGGGGCCTCGCGATGAGCAGTTCTTC.

V and J are TRBV11-2 and TRBJ2-3, with 7 bases lining up with TRBD1. Trimming took 5 bases from V and 4 from J; bases not matched to a gene: 6. This CDR3 spans 14 amino acids. Germline-derived CDR1 and CDR2 are SGHAT and FQNNGV. In DNA form, the CDR3 reads TGTGCCAGCAGCCCCGACAGGGTTGCAGATACGCAGTATTTT. This sequence encodes CASSPDRVADTQYF.

This chain links TRBV5-1 with TRBJ2-3; TRBD1 matches at 7 bases. CDR3 length: 15 residues. The germline CDR1 and CDR2 sequences are SGHRS and YFSETQ. The V gene end was trimmed by 7 bases and the J gene end by 4 bases; junction bases not matched to a gene: 12. In DNA, the CDR3 is TGCGCCAGCGGAACTTTAGGTCAGGGGGCAGATACGCAGTATTTT. Amino acid sequence: CASGTLGQGADTQYF.

This chain joins TRBV5-1 and TRBJ1-2, with 7 bases fitting TRBD1. CDR1 is SGHRS, CDR2 YFSETQ, per germline. J lost 2 bases, V lost 3 bases, and 4 bases had no gene match. The CDR3 sequence is 14 residues long. The CDR3: CASSSGQSNYGYTF. Written as DNA, the CDR3 is TGCGCCAGCAGCTCGGGACAGTCCAACTATGGCTACACCTTC. Together with reference TRBV5-1 and TRBJ1-2, the CDR3 gives the full variable domain: KAGVTQTPRYLIKTRGQQVTLSCSPISGHRSVSWYQQTPGQGLQFLFEYFSETQRNKGNFPGRFSGRQFSNSRSEMNVSTLELGDSALYLCASSSGQSNYGYTFGSGTRLTVV.

This clone was counted only a few times. This CDR3 is CASSLRDTDTQYF. The DNA of the CDR3 is TGCGCCAGCAGCCTGCGGGACACAGATACGCAGTATTTT. This chain connects TRBV4-1 to TRBJ2-3; D is perhaps TRBD2 (6 bases). This CDR3 has 13 amino acids. The germline V and J ends were trimmed by 4 bases and 2 bases, with 7 bases remaining between them. Looked up from germline, CDR1 is MGHRA and CDR2 is YSYEKL.

V and J are TRBV7-3 and TRBJ2-1; 9 nucleotides align to TRBD2. Germline V lookup: CDR1 SGHTA, CDR2 FQGTGA. V dropped 4 bases and J dropped 8; count of bases not matched to a gene: 15. The CDR3 is 17 residues long. This chain's CDR3 is CASSYLALGGGADEQFF. In DNA form, the CDR3 reads TGTGCCAGCAGCTACCTCGCCCTGGGCGGGGGGGCAGATGAGCAGTTCTTC.

This chain uses TRBV18 with TRBJ2-7, with D unclear. Trimming took 6 bases from V and 9 from J, leaving 21 bases between them. CDR3 length: 14 amino acids. The germline CDR1 and CDR2 sequences are KGHSH and LQKENI. In DNA form, the CDR3 reads TGTGCCAGCTCCGTCGACGGAACAACTGTCGGGCAGTACTTC. Translating it yields CASSVDGTTVGQYF.

The V and J genes are TRBV5-1 and TRBJ1-1; a possible D gene is TRBD1 (5 bases). This CDR3 region has 16 residues. Germline V gene data show CDR1 as SGHRS and CDR2 as YFSETQ. Trimming cost V 4 bases and J 5 bases, with 21 bases left between them. CDR3 sequence: CASSPWPPLEGTEAFF. CDR3 nucleotide sequence: TGCGCCAGCAGCCCATGGCCCCCCCTCGAGGGGACTGAAGCTTTCTTT.

This chain joins TRBV5-6 and TRBJ1-1; D unresolved. Germline V gene lookup returns CDR1 SGHDT and CDR2 YYEEEE. This CDR3 spans 13 amino acids. V lost 3 bases, J lost 5 bases, and 11 bases lay in between. The chain's CDR3 is CASSSPSGTEAFF. The CDR3 DNA is TGTGCCAGCAGCTCCCCTTCCGGGACTGAAGCTTTCTTT.

The chain links TRBV2 to TRBJ1-1; D is possibly TRBD1 (5 bases). Germline V gene lookup returns CDR1 SNHLY and CDR2 FYNNEI. V was cut by 6 bases and J by 4 bases, with 12 bases left in between. This CDR3 has 13 amino acids. The CDR3 region is CASRGLGATEAFF. The CDR3 nucleotides read TGTGCCAGCAGGGGACTTGGGGCCACTGAAGCTTTCTTT.

The V gene is TRBV7-9, the J gene TRBJ2-3, with TRBD2 matching over 7 bases. The CDR3 sequence is 15 residues long. Germline V lookup: CDR1 SEHNR, CDR2 FQNEAQ (reference sequence). V lost 8 bases to trimming and J lost 5 bases; unmatched junction nucleotides: 13. CDR3 region: CASSAPPGRQDTQYF. Here the CDR3 DNA reads TGTGCCAGCTCAGCGCCCCCCGGGAGGCAAGATACGCAGTATTTT. The variable domain in full, completed from reference TRBV7-9 and TRBJ2-3, reads DTGVSQNPRHKITKRGQNVTFRCDPISEHNRLYWYRQTLGQGPEFLTYFQNEAQLEKSRLLSDRFSAERPKGSFSTLEIQRTEQGDSAMYLCASSAPPGRQDTQYFGPGTRLTVL.